Listed below are T cell receptor beta chains from one sample, sequenced in a study of T cell responses to AZD1222 COVID-19 vaccine. Measured with immunoSEQ multiplex PCR; TCRdb has only the in-frame clones, and not every one. The sample gives roughly 120,000 clones, 88% of which show up once; roughly 4.4% is in the top ten. Sample: peripheral blood, taken on day 0 of AZD1222 vaccination. These TCRs come from an adult in good health. The conserved cysteine and the conserved F or W are not part of the CDR3 here. The order of the fields is V gene, D gene, CDR3 protein. The D gene is left open where the match is weak.

V: TRBV7-9
D: NA
CDR3: ASSLETAGYGYT

V: TRBV5-6
D: TRBD1
CDR3: ASSLEGQGRGTEAF

V: TRBV4-3
D: NA
CDR3: ASSQRMGSYTGELF

V: TRBV21-1
D: NA
CDR3: ASSAPMGDRGSGQPQH

V: TRBV2
D: TRBD1
CDR3: ASSDRGPGANVLT

V: TRBV4-1
D: TRBD1
CDR3: ASSQVGSRGRGNTIY

V: TRBV6-5
D: NA
CDR3: ASEEPGRRSYEQY

V: TRBV19
D: TRBD1
CDR3: ASTPQGAEGYT

V: TRBV9
D: NA
CDR3: ASSVGTGNTEAF

V: TRBV6-1
D: NA
CDR3: ASSEPPRKGYT

V: TRBV27
D: TRBD1
CDR3: ASSLWDRSYEQY

V: TRBV6-5
D: NA
CDR3: ASIRMGVETQY

V: TRBV18
D: TRBD1
CDR3: ASSSGQGIYGYT

V: TRBV7-8
D: NA
CDR3: ASSLAWGRANTGELF

V: TRBV6-5
D: TRBD1
CDR3: ASSRGQGISYT

V: TRBV15
D: NA
CDR3: ATSREGSYGYT

V: TRBV19
D: NA
CDR3: ASSPNGQAGGYT

V: TRBV5-1
D: NA
CDR3: ASSLDIGSGSTQH

V: TRBV27
D: NA
CDR3: ASSRDSGANVLT